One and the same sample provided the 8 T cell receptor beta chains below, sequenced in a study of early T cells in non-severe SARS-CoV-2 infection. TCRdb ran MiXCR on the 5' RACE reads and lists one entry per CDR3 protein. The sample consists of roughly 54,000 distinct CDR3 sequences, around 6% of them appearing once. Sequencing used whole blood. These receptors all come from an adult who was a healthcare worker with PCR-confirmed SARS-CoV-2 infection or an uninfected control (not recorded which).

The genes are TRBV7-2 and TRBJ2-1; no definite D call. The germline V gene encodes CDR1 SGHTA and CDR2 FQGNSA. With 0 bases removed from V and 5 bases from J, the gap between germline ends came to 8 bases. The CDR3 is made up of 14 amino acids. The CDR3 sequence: CASSLAAEHNEQFF. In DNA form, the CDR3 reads TGTGCCAGCAGCTTAGCCGCGGAGCACAATGAGCAGTTCTTC.

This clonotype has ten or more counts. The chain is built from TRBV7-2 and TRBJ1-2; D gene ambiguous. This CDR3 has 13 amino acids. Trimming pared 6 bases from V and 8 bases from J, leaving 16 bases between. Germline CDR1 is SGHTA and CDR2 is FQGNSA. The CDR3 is CASSPLGRRGYTF. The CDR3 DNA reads TGTGCCAGCAGTCCACTGGGCCGGCGAGGCTACACCTTC.

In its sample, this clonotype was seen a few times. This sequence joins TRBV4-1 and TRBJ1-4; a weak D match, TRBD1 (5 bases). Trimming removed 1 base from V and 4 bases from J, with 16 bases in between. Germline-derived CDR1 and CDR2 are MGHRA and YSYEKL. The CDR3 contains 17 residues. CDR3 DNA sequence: TGCGCCAGCAGCCAAGGTGATGGGGGACGGCGTAATGAAAAACTGTTTTTT. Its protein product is CASSQGDGGRRNEKLFF.

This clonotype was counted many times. The CDR3: CARHRSGPTPHEQYF. The CDR3 DNA reads as TGTGCCCGACACCGTAGCGGGCCAACCCCCCACGAGCAGTACTTC. The chain couples TRBV19 to TRBJ2-7; 7 bases map to TRBD2. The CDR3 runs to 15 residues. Trimming at V came to 11 bases and at J to 5 bases, leaving 18 bases not matched to a gene. CDR1 and CDR2 (germline): LNHDA, SQIVND (reference sequence).

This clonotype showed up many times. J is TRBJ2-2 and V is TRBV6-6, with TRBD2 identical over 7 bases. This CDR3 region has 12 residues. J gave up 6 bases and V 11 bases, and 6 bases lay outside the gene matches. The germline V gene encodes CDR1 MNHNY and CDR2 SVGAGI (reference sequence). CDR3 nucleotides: TGTGCCTGCTGGGGGGGAGCCGGGGAGCTGTTTTTT. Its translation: CACWGGAGELFF.

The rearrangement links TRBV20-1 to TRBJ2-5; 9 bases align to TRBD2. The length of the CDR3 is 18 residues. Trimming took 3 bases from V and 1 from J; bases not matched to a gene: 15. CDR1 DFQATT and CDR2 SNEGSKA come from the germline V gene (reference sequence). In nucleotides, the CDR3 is TGCAGTGCTAGGGGTTATGGGCGGGCTAGCGGGGCCCAAGAGACCCAGTACTTC. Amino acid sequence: CSARGYGRASGAQETQYF.

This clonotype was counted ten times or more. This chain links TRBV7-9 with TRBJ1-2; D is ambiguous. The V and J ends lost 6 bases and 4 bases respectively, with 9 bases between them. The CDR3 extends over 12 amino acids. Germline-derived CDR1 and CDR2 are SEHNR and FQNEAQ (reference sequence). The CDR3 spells CASSGEVYGYTF. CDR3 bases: TGTGCCAGCAGTGGGGAGGTCTATGGCTACACCTTC.

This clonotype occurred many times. The CDR3 is CSVRMGTTNEKLFF. The CDR3 DNA is TGCAGCGTTAGGATGGGGACAACTAATGAAAAACTGTTTTTT. The V gene is TRBV29-1, the J gene TRBJ1-4; D is unclear. V lost 5 bases to trimming and J lost 0 bases, with 10 bases between them. The CDR3 has 14 residues. Germline CDR1 reads SQVTM; CDR2 reads ANQGSEA. Based on the CDR3 plus reference TRBV29-1 and TRBJ1-4, the full variable domain is SAVISQKPSRDICQRGTSLTIQCQVDSQVTMMFWYRQQPGQSLTLIATANQGSEATYESGFVIDKFPISRPNLTFSTLTVSNMSPEDSSIYLCSVRMGTTNEKLFFGSGTQLSVL.